Listed here are 20 T cell receptor beta chains from one sample, sequenced in a study of CD8 T cells in ankylosing spondylitis. General study results and limits: Blood from ankylosing spondylitis patients appeared to carry a characteristic roughly 8-variant TCR beta motif.

Antigens of these TCRs are unknown. MiXCR was run by TCRdb on the 5' RACE reads, yielding one entry per CDR3 protein. In the table there are roughly 490,000 distinct CDR3 sequences, approximately 5.3% of which are singletons. Sequenced: blood, either unsorted or a sorted T cell fraction (not recorded which). The source of these receptors is a male donor with ankylosing spondylitis.

This clonotype was detected only once. This CDR3 reads CSARDMISGVGSVYPQETQYF. The CDR3 nucleotides are TGCAGTGCTAGAGACATGATCAGCGGGGTAGGGTCGGTTTACCCCCAAGAGACCCAGTACTTC. The rearrangement joins TRBV20-1 to TRBJ2-5; the match to TRBD2 covers 7 bases. Germline-derived CDR1 and CDR2 are DFQATT and SNEGSKA (reference sequence). The CDR3 covers 21 residues. The trim removed 0 bases at V and 1 base at J, leaving 23 bases unmatched.

This clonotype occurred many times. The rearrangement joins TRBV20-1 to TRBJ2-1; a weak D match, TRBD2 (6 bases). The germline V gene encodes CDR1 DFQATT and CDR2 SNEGSKA (reference sequence). Between the trimmed V and J ends, which lost 3 bases and 0 bases, there was a span of 9 bases. The CDR3 runs 14 residues. The CDR3 nucleotides read TGCAGTGCTAGGAACGGGAGCTCCTACAATGAGCAGTTCTTC. Residues: CSARNGSSYNEQFF.

The table lists this clonotype with many counts. V is TRBV20-1 and J is TRBJ2-7; 7 bases map to TRBD1. Unmatched junction bases numbered 7, after V lost 5 bases and J lost 0 bases. The CDR3 length is 14 residues. In germline, CDR1 is DFQATT, CDR2 SNEGSKA (reference sequence). This chain's CDR3 is CSAYRGQSSYEQYF. In DNA form, the CDR3 reads TGCAGTGCTTACAGGGGTCAAAGCTCCTACGAGCAGTACTTC.

In its sample, this clonotype was seen many times. The chain employs TRBV12-3 or TRBV12-4 and TRBJ1-1; D remains ambiguous. This CDR3 has 12 amino acids. The V gene lost 7 bases and the J gene lost 5 bases, with 11 bases spanning the gap. In nucleotides, the CDR3 is TGTGCCAGCACCAGGCCTCTAACTGAAGCTTTCTTT. Translating gives CASTRPLTEAFF.

This clonotype occurred many times. Here the CDR3 reads CSRLLGTAGTDTQYF. In DNA form, the CDR3 reads TGCAGCCGTCTGCTTGGGACAGCCGGCACAGATACGCAGTATTTT. This chain uses TRBV20-1 with TRBJ2-3, with TRBD1 matching over 7 bases. Germline V gene sequence: CDR1 DFQATT, CDR2 SNEGSKA (reference sequence). The CDR3 spans 15 residues.

This clonotype was seen many times. The CDR3 reads CASSFLGGSNTGELFF. DNA of the CDR3: TGTGCCAGCAGCTTTTTGGGAGGGTCTAACACCGGGGAGCTGTTTTTT. The chain combines TRBV7-2 with TRBJ2-2; 7 nucleotides line up with TRBD2. This CDR3 has 16 amino acids. V trimming: 3 bases; J trimming: 2 bases; junction bases outside the gene matches: 6. Germline V CDR1 and CDR2: SGHTA, FQGNSA.

A few counts support this clonotype. A clone one base away is much larger, so this may be a read error. V and J are TRBV29-1 and TRBJ2-7; a weak D match, TRBD1 (6 bases). With 6 bases removed from V and 2 bases from J, the gap between germline ends came to 17 bases. The CDR3 spans 14 residues. Germline values: CDR1 SQVTM, CDR2 ANQGSEA. The chain's CDR3 is CSVGPMAGAYEQYF. DNA for the CDR3: TGCAGCGTCGGCCCCATGGCAGGGGCCTACGAGCAGTACTTC.

The table lists this clonotype with many counts. The chain recombines TRBV20-1 with TRBJ2-2; possibly TRBD2 for D (5 bases). This CDR3 spans 14 amino acids. Germline CDR1 is DFQATT and CDR2 is SNEGSKA (reference sequence). The V gene lost 5 bases and the J gene lost 6 bases, with 16 bases spanning the gap. The CDR3 spells CSAPRTLKAGELFF. The DNA for the CDR3 is TGCAGTGCTCCTCGGACTCTAAAAGCCGGGGAGCTGTTTTTT.

The V call is TRBV7-9, the J call TRBJ2-3, with a tentative D call TRBD2 (5 bases). V lost 4 bases to trimming and J lost 2 bases, with 10 bases between them. This CDR3 has 14 amino acids. Germline values: CDR1 SEHNR, CDR2 FQNEAQ (reference sequence). CDR3 DNA sequence: TGTGCCAGCAGCTCTGAGGGATTCACAGATACGCAGTATTTT. Protein sequence: CASSSEGFTDTQYF.

In its sample, this clonotype was seen many times. This chain joins TRBV7-2 and TRBJ2-7, with TRBD1 matching 7 bases. The trim removed 2 bases at V and 1 base at J, leaving 8 bases unmatched. From germline, CDR1 is SGHTA and CDR2 FQGNSA. The CDR3 extends over 16 amino acids. The CDR3 here is CASSLRYGTASYEQYF. In DNA, the CDR3 is TGTGCCAGCAGCTTAAGGTACGGGACAGCATCCTACGAGCAGTACTTC. The variable domain in full, with the rest retrieved from reference TRBV7-2 and TRBJ2-7, is GAGVSQSPSNKVTEKGKDVELRCDPISGHTALYWYRQSLGQGLEFLIYFQGNSAPDKSGLPSDRFSAERTGGSVSTLTIQRTQQEDSAVYLCASSLRYGTASYEQYFGPGTRLTVT.

In its sample, this clonotype was seen many times. V usage is TRBV12-3 or TRBV12-4 and J usage is TRBJ1-2; D perhaps matches TRBD1 (5 bases). This CDR3 comprises 13 residues. Trimming removed 4 bases at V and 7 bases at J, with 13 bases between. The DNA for the CDR3 is TGTGCCAGCAGTTGGCGAAGGGGCGGTGGCTACACCTTC. Translated, it gives CASSWRRGGGYTF.

This clonotype was detected only a few times. This chain connects TRBV2 to TRBJ2-7; D unclear. The V gene's germline CDR1 is SNHLY and CDR2 FYNNEI. The CDR3 has 10 residues. Trimming stripped 11 bases from V and 4 bases from J, with 9 bases between. CDR3 nucleotide sequence: TGTGCCTGTCTCCGATACGAGCAGTACTTC. As protein: CACLRYEQYF.

The sample holds many counts of this clonotype. The rearrangement uses TRBV6-1 and TRBJ1-3; no clear D. The CDR3 is made up of 14 amino acids. Germline V gene sequence: CDR1 MNHNS, CDR2 SASEGT. Trimming took off 6 bases at V and 2 bases at J, with 11 bases between the two ends. CDR3 sequence: CASSLRVTGNTIYF. CDR3 in DNA: TGTGCCAGCAGCCTGCGGGTCACTGGAAACACCATATATTTT.

In its sample, this clonotype was seen many times. Written as DNA, the CDR3 is TGTGCCAGCAGCTCTAAATACAATGAGCAGTTCTTC. The encoded protein is CASSSKYNEQFF. The chain joins TRBV7-9 to TRBJ2-1; D gene unclear. This CDR3 comprises 12 residues. CDR1 is SEHNR and CDR2 is FQNEAQ in the germline V gene (reference sequence). Trimming left V 4 bases short and J 4 bases short, with 5 bases between.

This clonotype has ten or more counts. J is TRBJ2-1 and V is TRBV27; D might be TRBD2 (6 bases). The V gene's germline CDR1 is MNHEY and CDR2 SMNVEV (reference sequence). The CDR3 extends over 18 amino acids. V was clipped by 3 bases and J by 10 bases, with 28 bases between them. The CDR3 bases are TGTGCCAGCAGTTTCTTCCTCAATCCGGGACTTAGCATGGAGGAGCAGTTCTTC. This codes for CASSFFLNPGLSMEEQFF.

This clonotype was picked up many times. The V gene is TRBV29-1, the J gene TRBJ2-7; D is unresolved. This CDR3 has 13 amino acids. The germline gives CDR1 SQVTM, CDR2 ANQGSEA. V lost 3 bases to trimming and J lost 6 bases, with 15 bases between them. The CDR3 DNA follows: TGCAGCGTTGAGAGTTATAAGGTTGGCGAGCAGTACTTC. This sequence encodes CSVESYKVGEQYF.

The chain couples TRBV11-3 to TRBJ1-2, with D hard to call. CDR1 SGHNT and CDR2 YENEEA come from the germline V gene. The CDR3 consists of 16 residues. The germline V and J ends were trimmed by 6 bases and 0 bases, with 17 bases remaining between them. The CDR3 loop reads CASRTRRQETNYGYTF. The CDR3 DNA follows: TGTGCCAGCAGAACTCGCCGACAAGAAACTAACTATGGCTACACCTTC.

About this clonotype itself: Being one base from a much bigger clone, this may be a read error. The chain links TRBV4-2 to TRBJ2-1; TRBD1 matches at 10 bases. Germline V gives CDR1 LGHNA, CDR2 YNFKEQ. There are 15 residues in the CDR3. The junction had 4 bases not matched to a gene; V was cut back by 4 bases and J by 4 bases. CDR3 nucleotide sequence: TGTGCCAGCAGCCTCGTGGGACAGGGGTACAATGAGCAGTTCTTC. This sequence encodes CASSLVGQGYNEQFF.

The sample holds many counts of this clonotype. This CDR3 reads CSAGGRGLNTEAFF. The CDR3 DNA follows: TGCAGTGCTGGCGGGCGGGGCTTGAACACTGAAGCTTTCTTT. The chain has TRBV20-1 and TRBJ1-1, with D perhaps TRBD1 (5 bases). Germline V lookup: CDR1 DFQATT, CDR2 SNEGSKA (reference sequence). This CDR3 spans 14 amino acids. Deletions cut 5 bases from V and 0 bases from J, with 13 bases between.

In this sample, this clonotype turned up many times. V gene TRBV18 combines with J gene TRBJ1-1, with D unclear. The CDR3 runs 12 residues. Germline V gene lookup returns CDR1 KGHSH and CDR2 LQKENI. Trimming shortened V by 0 bases and J by 8 bases, and 7 bases separated the two germline ends. The CDR3, as DNA: TGTGCCAGCTCACCACCTGTGGGAGAAGCTTTCTTT. Protein: CASSPPVGEAFF.